This TCR beta chain was recorded in a study of beta chain features in type 1 diabetes. Whole-study findings and limits: VDJ junctions sequenced from type 1 diabetes patients showed fewer insertions and more deletions. High TCR expression in some cells could lead to their over-representation in cDNA sequencing. Comparison showed that naive, central memory and Treg TCRB repertoires appeared more similar among patients than among healthy donors. Significant though moderate, a shortening of TCRB CDR3s appeared in all four CD4+ subsets of Type 1 diabetes patients.

The CDR3 consists of 16 residues. Germline V gives CDR1 SGDLS, CDR2 YYNGEE. The V end lost 1 base, the J end lost 6 bases, and 18 bases lay between the germline ends. Blood was collected once per donor into heparin, averaging around 120 mL. Of note for this clone: Its matching antigen is unknown.

Expressed TCRB transcripts were sequenced after all isolated RNA was converted to cDNA. Profiling relied on immunoSEQ multiplex PCR, and the TCRdb table lists in-frame clones only, not all of them. Here the sample spans about 250,000 clones, approximately 10% being singletons. V is TRBV9 and J is TRBJ2-3; TRBD2 is a possible D gene (5 bases). Sequenced sample: naive CD4+ T cells from blood. This TCR was recovered from a man in his thirties or forties with type 1 diabetes. The CDR3 nucleotides are TGTGCCAGCAGCGTATCTATGGCCCCCGGGGAGGATACGCAGTATTTT. This sequence encodes CASSVSMAPGEDTQYF.